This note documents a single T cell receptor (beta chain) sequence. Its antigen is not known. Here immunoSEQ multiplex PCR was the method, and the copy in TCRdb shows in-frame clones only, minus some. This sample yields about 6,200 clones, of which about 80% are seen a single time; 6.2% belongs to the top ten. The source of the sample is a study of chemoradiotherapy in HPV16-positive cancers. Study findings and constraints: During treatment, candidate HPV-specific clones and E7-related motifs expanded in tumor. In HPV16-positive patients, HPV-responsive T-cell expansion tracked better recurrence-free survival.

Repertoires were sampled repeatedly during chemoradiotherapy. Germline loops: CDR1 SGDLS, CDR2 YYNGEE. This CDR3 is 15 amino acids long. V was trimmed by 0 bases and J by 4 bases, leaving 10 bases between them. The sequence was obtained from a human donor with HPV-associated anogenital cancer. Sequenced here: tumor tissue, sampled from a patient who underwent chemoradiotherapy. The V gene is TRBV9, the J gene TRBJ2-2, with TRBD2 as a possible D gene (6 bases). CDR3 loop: CASSVDGSGTGELFF. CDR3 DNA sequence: TGTGCCAGCAGCGTAGACGGGAGTGGCACCGGGGAGCTGTTTTTT.